These 17 T cell receptor beta chains were sequenced from one sample in a study of somatic mutations in cytotoxic T cells in rheumatoid arthritis. Clones were sequenced by immunoSEQ multiplex PCR, and TCRdb holds only the in-frame ones, with some missing. The profile shows about 19,000 clones, around 85% of them singletons. Sequenced input: CD8+ T cells sorted from blood. These receptor sequences come from a woman aged 40 to 49 with rheumatoid arthritis.

V and J are TRBV19 and TRBJ2-2; a possible D gene is TRBD1 (6 bases). V was cut by 7 bases and J by 5 bases, with 17 bases left in between. This CDR3 region has 15 residues. Germline-derived CDR1 and CDR2 are LNHDA and SQIVND (reference sequence). CDR3 DNA sequence: TGTGCCAGTAACCCTCTTGGGACAAATACCGGGGAGCTGTTTTTT. As protein: CASNPLGTNTGELFF. Looking up the rest from reference TRBV19 and TRBJ2-2 gives the full variable domain: DGGITQSPKYLFRKEGQNVTLSCEQNLNHDAMYWYRQDPGQGLRLIYYSQIVNDFQKGDIAEGYSVSREKKESFPLTVTSAQKNPTAFYLCASNPLGTNTGELFFGEGSRLTVL.

The chain combines TRBV5-1 with TRBJ2-7; D not resolved. CDR1 SGHRS and CDR2 YFSETQ come from the germline V gene. Trimming pared 4 bases from V and 7 bases from J, leaving 6 bases between. The CDR3 covers 10 residues. The CDR3 here is CASSAGEQYF. CDR3 nucleotide sequence: TGCGCCAGCAGCGCCGGGGAGCAGTACTTC.

The chain combines TRBV10-3 with TRBJ2-2, with D maybe TRBD1 (5 bases). Germline values: CDR1 ENHRY, CDR2 SYGVKD. The ends were cut back, 6 bases at V and 6 bases at J, with 17 bases in the middle. This CDR3 region has 15 residues. This CDR3 reads CAISPTEIRAGELFF. Here the CDR3 DNA reads TGTGCCATCAGCCCGACAGAAATCAGGGCCGGGGAGCTGTTTTTT.

To note about this clone: The same CDR3 can be traced to other DNA sequences in this sample. The V gene is TRBV7-9, the J gene TRBJ2-7; 7 positions match TRBD1. J was trimmed by 0 bases and V by 2 bases; bases with no gene match: 1. The CDR3 is 14 amino acids. Germline CDR1 is SEHNR and CDR2 is FQNEAQ (reference sequence). The CDR3 nucleotides read TGTGCCAGCAGCTTAACAGGGGACTCCTACGAGCAGTACTTC. Encoded protein: CASSLTGDSYEQYF.

The rearrangement links TRBV12-2 to TRBJ1-5; the table gives TRBD1 as D, unverified against the DNA. TRBV12-2 is noted as a pseudogene. The CDR3 extends over 14 amino acids. The CDR3 bases are TGTGCAAGTCGCTCACAGGGGGCAGGACAGCCCCAGCATTTT. Amino acids: CASRSQGAGQPQHF.

The chain uses TRBV9 and TRBJ2-1, with TRBD2 as a possible D gene (6 bases). Germline V gene data show CDR1 as SGDLS and CDR2 as YYNGEE. This CDR3 has 17 residues. V was cut by 3 bases and J by 0 bases, with 16 bases left in between. The CDR3 sequence is CASSGSVLAVSYNEQFF. DNA of the CDR3: TGTGCCAGCAGCGGCAGTGTTTTAGCGGTCTCCTACAATGAGCAGTTCTTC.

This clone was observed once. The V and J genes are TRBV28 and TRBJ2-7; D perhaps matches TRBD1 (5 bases). Germline V CDR1 and CDR2: MDHEN, SYDVKM. There are 17 residues in the CDR3. The V and J ends lost 2 bases and 1 base respectively, with 18 bases between them. The CDR3, as DNA: TGTGCCAGCAGTTTACGTAACAGGCTGGGCTATTCCTACGAGCAGTACTTC. Translation gives CASSLRNRLGYSYEQYF.

The gene calls are TRBV5-1 and TRBJ2-7; 10 bases agree with TRBD1. The CDR3 runs 15 residues. Trimming cost V 2 bases and J 1 base; bases outside gene matches: 3. Germline V gives CDR1 SGHRS, CDR2 YFSETQ. CDR3 loop: CASSLGQGGSYEQYF. The CDR3, as DNA: TGCGCCAGCAGCTTAGGACAGGGGGGATCCTACGAGCAGTACTTC.

V gene TRBV11-2 combines with J gene TRBJ2-5, with 10 bases that match TRBD1. Germline lookup yields CDR1 SGHAT and CDR2 FQNNGV. V lost 4 bases to trimming and J lost 10 bases; unmatched junction nucleotides: 12. This CDR3 is built from 15 residues. CDR3 sequence (DNA): TGTGCCAGCAGCTCGGCCGGGACAGGGGCCGGGGACCAGTACTTC. Protein product: CASSSAGTGAGDQYF.

This chain joins TRBV29-1 and TRBJ2-3, with unresolved D. Trimming took 2 bases from V and 0 from J, leaving 9 bases between them. The CDR3 runs 14 residues. The V gene's germline CDR1 is SQVTM and CDR2 ANQGSEA. CDR3 nucleotide sequence: TGCAGCGTTGAATCTGGGCCTAGCACAGATACGCAGTATTTT. Protein: CSVESGPSTDTQYF.

In its sample, this clone was seen a few times. This rearrangement joins TRBV30 to TRBJ1-1; tentative D call: TRBD1 (6 bases). The CDR3 runs 12 residues. Trimming pared 5 bases from V and 6 bases from J, leaving 13 bases between. The germline gives CDR1 GTSNPN, CDR2 SVGIG (reference sequence). CDR3 region: CAWERGLAEAFF. The CDR3 DNA reads as TGTGCCTGGGAAAGGGGGTTAGCTGAAGCTTTCTTT.

The chain joins TRBV27 to TRBJ1-2; D unclear. Germline V gene data show CDR1 as MNHEY and CDR2 as SMNVEV (reference sequence). The CDR3 covers 15 residues. V was shortened by 3 bases and J by 0 bases, with 11 bases between the two germline ends. CDR3 sequence (DNA): TGTGCCAGCAGTTTTATGGGAGCGGCTAACTATGGCTACACCTTC. Translating it yields CASSFMGAANYGYTF.

The chain employs TRBV2 and TRBJ2-7; no firm D call. The CDR3 is 12 amino acids. The V gene lost 0 bases and the J gene lost 3 bases, with 3 bases spanning the gap. CDR1 and CDR2 (germline): SNHLY, FYNNEI. This CDR3 is CASSEALYEQYF. The CDR3 nucleotides read TGTGCCAGCAGTGAAGCTCTCTACGAGCAGTACTTC.

The chain carries TRBV27 and TRBJ1-5, with 8 nucleotides matching TRBD1. Trimming cost V 2 bases and J 2 bases; bases outside gene matches: 2. This CDR3 has 15 residues. Germline V CDR1 and CDR2: MNHEY, SMNVEV (reference sequence). In DNA form, the CDR3 reads TGTGCCAGCAGTTTAATGACAGGGGGCAATCAGCCCCAGCATTTT. It specifies CASSLMTGGNQPQHF.

The CDR3 sequence is CASSVQGGGTEAFF. CDR3 nucleotide sequence: TGTGCCAGCAGCGTGCAGGGAGGAGGGACTGAAGCTTTCTTT. The V and J genes are TRBV5-4 and TRBJ1-1, with D tentatively TRBD1 (5 bases). V was cut by 4 bases and J by 5 bases, with 15 bases left in between. Germline CDR1 reads SGHNT; CDR2 reads YYREEE (reference sequence). The CDR3 runs to 14 residues.

This clone is medium-sized within its sample. The chain couples TRBV5-1 to TRBJ1-2; a weak D match, TRBD1 (5 bases). The CDR3 is made up of 17 amino acids. Germline lookup yields CDR1 SGHRS and CDR2 YFSETQ. Trimming cost V 4 bases and J 5 bases, with 24 bases left between them. CDR3 amino acids: CASSVDAGRVFGYGYTF. The CDR3 DNA is TGCGCCAGCAGCGTCGATGCGGGACGGGTATTTGGGTATGGCTACACCTTC.

This clone was seen only once. The genes are TRBV5-1 and TRBJ2-7; D may be TRBD2 (5 bases). V was pared by 7 bases and J by 6 bases, with 17 bases between. Germline CDR1 SGHRS, CDR2 YFSETQ. This CDR3 has 13 amino acids. The CDR3 protein is CASFVEGLPEQYF. The DNA of the CDR3 is TGCGCCAGCTTCGTCGAGGGTCTCCCCGAGCAGTACTTC.